This TCR beta chain came from a study of molecular identifiers for immune sequencing clone quantification. Overall study: RNA from about 20,000 or 100,000 naive CD8 cells was split five ways in replicates, with four sequenced. Overall study results and limits: For highly expanded clones, sizes could be underestimated when identical TCR molecules share a barcode. Spike-in Jurkat TCR RNA from a single cell reportedly registered among around 1 million naive cells.

Previously described methods with listed TCR primers produced the bulk TCR libraries. TCRdb reprocessed the PCR reads with MiXCR, giving one entry per CDR3 protein. The sample lists about 63,000 distinct CDR3 sequences, over 15% seen once, with about 1.3% in the top ten. The V and J ends lost 0 bases and 0 bases respectively, with 12 bases between them. Germline V gene data show CDR1 as DFQATT and CDR2 as SNEGSKA (reference sequence). The CDR3 has 15 residues. This clonotype was recorded at least ten times. Its cognate antigen is unknown. Sequencing was carried out using naive CD8+ T cells from blood, with Jurkat cell RNA spiked in. Subset noted: FACS-sorted CD8+CD4-CCR7+CD45RA+ naive T cells. This sequence was found in a human donor in good health. Some libraries in this study had Jurkat cell RNA spiked in. The chain is built from TRBV20-1 and TRBJ2-7; tentatively, D is TRBD1 or TRBD2 (5 bases each). CDR3 amino acids: CSARDFRDHSYEQYF. The CDR3 nucleotides read TGCAGTGCTAGAGATTTTCGGGACCACTCCTACGAGCAGTACTTC.